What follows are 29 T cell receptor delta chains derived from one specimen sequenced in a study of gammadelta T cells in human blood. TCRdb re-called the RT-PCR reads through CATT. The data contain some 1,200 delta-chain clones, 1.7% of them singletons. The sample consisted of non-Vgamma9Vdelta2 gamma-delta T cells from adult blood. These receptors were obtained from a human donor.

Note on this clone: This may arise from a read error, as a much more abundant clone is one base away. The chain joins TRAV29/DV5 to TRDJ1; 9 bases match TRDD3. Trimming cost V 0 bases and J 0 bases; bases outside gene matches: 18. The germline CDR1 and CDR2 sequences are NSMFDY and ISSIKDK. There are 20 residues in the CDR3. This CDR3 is CAASGFVLVGDMPYTDKLIF. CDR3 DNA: TGTGCAGCAAGCGGGTTCGTCCTGGTGGGGGATATGCCGTACACCGATAAACTCATCTTT.

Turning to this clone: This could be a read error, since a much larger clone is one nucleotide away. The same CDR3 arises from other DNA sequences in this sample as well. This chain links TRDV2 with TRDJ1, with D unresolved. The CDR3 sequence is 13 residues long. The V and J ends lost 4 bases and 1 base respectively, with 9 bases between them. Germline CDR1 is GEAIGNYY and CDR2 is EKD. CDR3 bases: TGTGCCTGTGAACGGTTTGGCACCGATAAACTCATCTTT. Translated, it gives CACERFGTDKLIF.

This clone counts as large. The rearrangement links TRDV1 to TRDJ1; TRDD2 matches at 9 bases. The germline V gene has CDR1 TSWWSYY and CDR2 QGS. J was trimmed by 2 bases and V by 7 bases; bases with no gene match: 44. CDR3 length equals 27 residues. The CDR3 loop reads CALVVFAHQPSYAPLSRGGTGTDKLIF. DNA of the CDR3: TGTGCTCTTGTCGTGTTCGCTCACCAGCCTTCCTACGCCCCACTCAGTAGGGGGGGAACGGGGACCGATAAACTCATCTTT.

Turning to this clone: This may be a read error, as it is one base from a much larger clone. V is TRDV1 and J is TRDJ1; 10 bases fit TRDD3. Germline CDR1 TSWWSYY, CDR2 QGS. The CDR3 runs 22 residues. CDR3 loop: CALGGTEFSPGGYVRVTDKPIF. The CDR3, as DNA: TGTGCTCTTGGGGGGACCGAATTCTCTCCTGGGGGATATGTCAGGGTCACCGATAAACCCATCTTT.

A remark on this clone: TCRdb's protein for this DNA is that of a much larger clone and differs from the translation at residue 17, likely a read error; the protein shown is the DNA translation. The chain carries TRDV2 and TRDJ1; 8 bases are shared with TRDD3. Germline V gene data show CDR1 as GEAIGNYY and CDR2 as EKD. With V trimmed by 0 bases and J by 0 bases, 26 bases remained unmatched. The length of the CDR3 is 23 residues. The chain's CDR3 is CACDTSTFRIDSKYWGDTDKLIF. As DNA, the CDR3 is TGTGCCTGTGACACCTCTACCTTCCGGATCGACTCAAAGTACTGGGGGGACACCGATAAACTCATCTTT.

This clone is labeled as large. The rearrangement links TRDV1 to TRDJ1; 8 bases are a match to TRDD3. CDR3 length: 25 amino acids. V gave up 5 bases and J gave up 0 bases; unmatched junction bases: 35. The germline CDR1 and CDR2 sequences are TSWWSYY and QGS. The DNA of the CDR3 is TGTGCTCTTGGGTCCCCGCGGGACCTACGTCGATGGGGGATCCAACGCCCTCCGTACACCGATAAACTCATCTTT. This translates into CALGSPRDLRRWGIQRPPYTDKLIF.

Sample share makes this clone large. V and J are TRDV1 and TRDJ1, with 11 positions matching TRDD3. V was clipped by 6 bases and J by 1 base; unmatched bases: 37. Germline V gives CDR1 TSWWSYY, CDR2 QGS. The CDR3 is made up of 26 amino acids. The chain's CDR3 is CALGEWPNLPRAVWGIRPQLTDKLIF. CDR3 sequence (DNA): TGTGCTCTTGGAGAATGGCCCAACCTTCCTAGGGCGGTGTGGGGGATACGCCCTCAACTCACCGATAAACTCATCTTT.

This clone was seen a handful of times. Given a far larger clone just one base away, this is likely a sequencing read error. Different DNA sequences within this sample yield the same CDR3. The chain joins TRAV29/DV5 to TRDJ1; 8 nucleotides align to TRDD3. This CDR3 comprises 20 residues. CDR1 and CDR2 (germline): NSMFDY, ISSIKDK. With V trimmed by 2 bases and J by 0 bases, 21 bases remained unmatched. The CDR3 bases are TGTGCAGCAAGAATGCACCGCCCCCCTAGTACTGGGGGTTACACCGATAAACTCATCTTT. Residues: CAARMHRPPSTGGYTDKLIF.

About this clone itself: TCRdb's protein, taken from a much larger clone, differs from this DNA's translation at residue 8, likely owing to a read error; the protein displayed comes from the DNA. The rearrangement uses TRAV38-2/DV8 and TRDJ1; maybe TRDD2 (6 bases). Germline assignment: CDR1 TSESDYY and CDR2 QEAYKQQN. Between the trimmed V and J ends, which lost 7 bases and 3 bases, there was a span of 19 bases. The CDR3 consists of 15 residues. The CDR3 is CAYLPPPPYPDKLIF. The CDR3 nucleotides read TGTGCTTATCTTCCTCCCCCTCCCTACCCCGATAAACTCATCTTT.

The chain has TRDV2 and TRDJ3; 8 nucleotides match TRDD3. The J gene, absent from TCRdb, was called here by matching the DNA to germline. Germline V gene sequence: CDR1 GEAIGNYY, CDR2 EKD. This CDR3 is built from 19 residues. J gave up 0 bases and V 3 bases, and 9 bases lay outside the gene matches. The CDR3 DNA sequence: TGTGCCTGTGACCTCCTTACTGGGGGTACCTCCTGGGACACCCGACAGATGTTTTTC. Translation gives CACDLLTGGTSWDTRQMFF.

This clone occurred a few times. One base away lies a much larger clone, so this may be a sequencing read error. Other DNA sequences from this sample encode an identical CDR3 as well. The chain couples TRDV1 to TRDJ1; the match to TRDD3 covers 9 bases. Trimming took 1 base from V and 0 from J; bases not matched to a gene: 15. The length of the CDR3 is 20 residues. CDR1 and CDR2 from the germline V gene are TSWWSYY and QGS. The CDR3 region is CALGEHGVSGGLRYTDKLIF. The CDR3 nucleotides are TGTGCTCTTGGGGAACATGGAGTTTCTGGGGGATTGCGATACACCGATAAACTCATCTTT.

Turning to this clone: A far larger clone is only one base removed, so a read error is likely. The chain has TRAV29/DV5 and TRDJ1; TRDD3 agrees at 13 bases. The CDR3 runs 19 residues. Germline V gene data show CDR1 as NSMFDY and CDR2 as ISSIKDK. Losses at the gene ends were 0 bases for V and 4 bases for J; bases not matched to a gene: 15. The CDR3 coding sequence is TGTGCAGCAAGCGCATCTCTACGTACTGGGGGATACGCGTTCGATAAACTCATCTTT. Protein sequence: CAASASLRTGGYAFDKLIF.

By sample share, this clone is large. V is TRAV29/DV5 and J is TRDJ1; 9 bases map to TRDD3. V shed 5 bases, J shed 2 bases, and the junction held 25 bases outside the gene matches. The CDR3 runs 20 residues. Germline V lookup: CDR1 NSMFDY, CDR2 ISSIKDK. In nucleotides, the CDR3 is TGTGCAGCCGGAAAGGTCCTACGTGCCTGGGGGATTGCGTGGACCGATAAACTCATCTTT. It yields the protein CAAGKVLRAWGIAWTDKLIF.

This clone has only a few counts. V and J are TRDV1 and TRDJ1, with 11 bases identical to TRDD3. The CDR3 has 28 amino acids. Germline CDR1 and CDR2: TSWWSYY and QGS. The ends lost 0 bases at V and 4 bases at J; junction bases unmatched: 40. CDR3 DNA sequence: TGTGCTCTTGGGGAACTAGGCTGGGAGTCGTTCGGCCTTCCTAAACACCTCAGCTGGGGGATACCGGGCGATAAACTCATCTTT. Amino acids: CALGELGWESFGLPKHLSWGIPGDKLIF.

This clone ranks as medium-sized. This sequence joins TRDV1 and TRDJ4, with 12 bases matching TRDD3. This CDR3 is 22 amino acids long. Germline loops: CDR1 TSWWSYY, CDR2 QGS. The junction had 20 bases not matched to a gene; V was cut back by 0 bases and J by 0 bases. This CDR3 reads CALGELAQGWGIRQPRARPLIF. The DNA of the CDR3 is TGTGCTCTTGGGGAACTAGCACAGGGCTGGGGGATACGCCAACCGCGGGCCAGACCCCTGATCTTT.

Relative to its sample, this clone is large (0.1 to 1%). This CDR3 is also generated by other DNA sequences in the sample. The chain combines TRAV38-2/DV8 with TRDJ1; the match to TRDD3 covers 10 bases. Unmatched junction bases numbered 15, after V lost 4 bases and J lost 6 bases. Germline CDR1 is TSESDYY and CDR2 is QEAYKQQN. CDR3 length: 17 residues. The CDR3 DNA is TGTGCTTATAGGGGCCTTCCCAAGGACTGGGGGATTTATAAACTCATCTTT. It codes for CAYRGLPKDWGIYKLIF.

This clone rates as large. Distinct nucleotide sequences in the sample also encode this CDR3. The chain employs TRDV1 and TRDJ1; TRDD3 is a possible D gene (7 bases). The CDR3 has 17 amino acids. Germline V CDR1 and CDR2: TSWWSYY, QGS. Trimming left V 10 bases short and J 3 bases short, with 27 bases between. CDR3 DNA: TGTGCTCCCGGCCTTCCCCGCTTACTGGGGCTGGCCGATAAACTCATCTTT. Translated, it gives CAPGLPRLLGLADKLIF.

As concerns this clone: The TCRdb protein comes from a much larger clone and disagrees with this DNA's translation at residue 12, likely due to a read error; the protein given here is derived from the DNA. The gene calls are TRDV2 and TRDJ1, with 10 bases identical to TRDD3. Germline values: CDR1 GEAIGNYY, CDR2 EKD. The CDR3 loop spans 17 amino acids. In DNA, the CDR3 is TGTGCCTGTAACACTAAGGGGCCCTGGGGGATATGCTCGAAACTCATCTTT. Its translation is CACNTKGPWGICSKLIF.

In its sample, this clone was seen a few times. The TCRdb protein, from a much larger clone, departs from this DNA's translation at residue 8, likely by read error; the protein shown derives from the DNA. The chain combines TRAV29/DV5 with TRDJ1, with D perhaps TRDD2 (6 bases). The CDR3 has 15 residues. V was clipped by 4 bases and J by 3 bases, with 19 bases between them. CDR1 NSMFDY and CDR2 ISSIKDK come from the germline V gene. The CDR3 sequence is CAALPSGTGADKLIF. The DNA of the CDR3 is TGTGCAGCACTACCTTCCGGCACCGGAGCCGATAAACTCATCTTT.

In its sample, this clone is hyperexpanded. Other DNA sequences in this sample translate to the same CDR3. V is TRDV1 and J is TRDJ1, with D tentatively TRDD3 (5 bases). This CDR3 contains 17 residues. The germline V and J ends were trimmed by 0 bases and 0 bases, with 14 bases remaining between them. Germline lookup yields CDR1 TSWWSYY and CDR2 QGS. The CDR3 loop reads CALGELRRGPYTDKLIF. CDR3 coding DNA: TGTGCTCTTGGGGAACTTCGCCGGGGACCTTACACCGATAAACTCATCTTT.

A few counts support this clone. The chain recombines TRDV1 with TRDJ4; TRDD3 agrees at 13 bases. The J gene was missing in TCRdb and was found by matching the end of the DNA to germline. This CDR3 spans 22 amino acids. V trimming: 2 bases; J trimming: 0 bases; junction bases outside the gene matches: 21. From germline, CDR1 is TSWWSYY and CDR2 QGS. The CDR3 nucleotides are TGTGCTCTTGGGGAAGAAAGAAAGTACTGGGGGATACGCCAACCGCGGGCCAGACCCCTGATCTTT. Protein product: CALGEERKYWGIRQPRARPLIF.

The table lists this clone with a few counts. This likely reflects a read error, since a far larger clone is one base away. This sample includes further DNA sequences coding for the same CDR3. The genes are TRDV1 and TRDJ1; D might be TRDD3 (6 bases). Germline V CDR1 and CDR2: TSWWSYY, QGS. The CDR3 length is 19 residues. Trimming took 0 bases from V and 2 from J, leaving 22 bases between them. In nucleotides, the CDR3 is TGTGCTCTTGGGGAACTGGCTTATTTCTGGGGTATAGAGACCGATAAACTCATCTTT. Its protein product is CALGELAYFWGIETDKLIF.

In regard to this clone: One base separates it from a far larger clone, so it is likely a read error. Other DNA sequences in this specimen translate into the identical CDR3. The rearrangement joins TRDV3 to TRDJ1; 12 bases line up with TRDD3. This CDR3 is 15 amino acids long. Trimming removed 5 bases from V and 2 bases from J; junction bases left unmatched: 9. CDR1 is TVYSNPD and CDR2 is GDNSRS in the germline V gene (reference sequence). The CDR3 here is CALACWGIRTDKLIF. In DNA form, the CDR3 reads TGTGCCCTTGCATGCTGGGGGATACGTACCGATAAACTCATCTTT.

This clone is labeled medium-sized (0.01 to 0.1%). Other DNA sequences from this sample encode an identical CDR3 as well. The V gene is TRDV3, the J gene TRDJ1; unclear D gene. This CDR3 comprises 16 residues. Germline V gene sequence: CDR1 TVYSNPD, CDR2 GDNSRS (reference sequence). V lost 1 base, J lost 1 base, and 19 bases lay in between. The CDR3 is CAFNPKWSVTTDKLIF. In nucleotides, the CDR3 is TGTGCCTTTAACCCCAAGTGGAGTGTTACCACCGATAAACTCATCTTT.

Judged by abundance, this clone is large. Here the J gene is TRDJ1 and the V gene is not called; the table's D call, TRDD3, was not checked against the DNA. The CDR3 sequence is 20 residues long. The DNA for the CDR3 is TGTGCGAGATTTAAAGCTTCCTGCGTCGTTGGTACGACGTACACCGATAAACTCATCTTT. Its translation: CARFKASCVVGTTYTDKLIF.

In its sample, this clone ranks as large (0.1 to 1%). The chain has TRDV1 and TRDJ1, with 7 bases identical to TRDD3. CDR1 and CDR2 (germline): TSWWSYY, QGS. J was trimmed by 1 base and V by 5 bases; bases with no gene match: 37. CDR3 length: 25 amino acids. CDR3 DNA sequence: TGTGCTCTTGGGAAAAAAGGAAGGGGGAGCTTCCGAGCCCGTACTGGGGAGGTCGGCACCGATAAACTCATCTTT. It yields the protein CALGKKGRGSFRARTGEVGTDKLIF.

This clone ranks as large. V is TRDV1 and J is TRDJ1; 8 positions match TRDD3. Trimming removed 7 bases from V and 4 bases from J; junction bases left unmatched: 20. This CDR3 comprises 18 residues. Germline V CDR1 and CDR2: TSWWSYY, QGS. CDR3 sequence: CALVPALQGTGGFDKLIF. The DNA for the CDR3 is TGTGCTCTTGTCCCGGCCCTACAGGGTACTGGGGGCTTCGATAAACTCATCTTT.

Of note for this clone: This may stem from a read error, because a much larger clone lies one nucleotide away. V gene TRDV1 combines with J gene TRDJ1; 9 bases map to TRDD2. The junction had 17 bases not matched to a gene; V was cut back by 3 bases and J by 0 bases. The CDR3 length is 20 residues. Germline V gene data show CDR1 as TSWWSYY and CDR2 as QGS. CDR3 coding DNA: TGTGCTCTTGGGGACGGCCTTCCTACCCAGTATCCCTTCTACACCGATAAACTCATCTTT. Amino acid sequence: CALGDGLPTQYPFYTDKLIF.

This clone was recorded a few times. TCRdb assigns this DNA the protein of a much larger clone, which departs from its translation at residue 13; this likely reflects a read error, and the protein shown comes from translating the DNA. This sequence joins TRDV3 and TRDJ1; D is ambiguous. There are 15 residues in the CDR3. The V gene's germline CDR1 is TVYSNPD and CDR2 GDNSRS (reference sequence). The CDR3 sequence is CAFILLRTSADKIIF. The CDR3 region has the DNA TGTGCCTTTATCCTGCTCCGTACTAGCGCCGATAAAATCATCTTT.